This passage covers 19 T cell receptor beta chains from one sample sequenced in a study of blood T cells in healthy people across ages (dated by TCRdb to between 2015 and 2016). Libraries were constructed by 5' RACE. Sequencer: Illumina HiSeq 2500. A second PCR of about 7 to 12 cycles was performed with a sample-barcoded 5' primer and a J-beta primer mix. Through fastp at Q25 and MiXCR, TCRdb rebuilt clones from the public reads, retaining in-frame beta chains. Each record represents a unique CDR3 protein, reported with the most common genes and DNA among its rows. The sample contains over a million distinct CDR3 sequences, 40% to 45% of them found a single time. The biggest ten clones account for more than 4% of the sample. The specimen was blood. These receptors came from a woman aged 18-29 years in good health.

This clonotype was counted ten times or more. The chain employs TRBV12-3 or TRBV12-4 and TRBJ2-1; 15 bases map to TRBD2. Unmatched junction bases numbered 8, after V lost 3 bases and J lost 8 bases. This CDR3 has 17 residues. CDR3 nucleotide sequence: TGTGCCAGCAGTTTGTGGACTAGCGGGAGGGCCGAGGATGAGCAGTTCTTC. This encodes CASSLWTSGRAEDEQFF.

This clonotype was observed a handful of times. The chain carries TRBV5-1 and TRBJ2-2, with D perhaps assigned TRBD1 or TRBD2 (5 bases each). V shed 4 bases and J shed 0 bases, with 19 bases lying between them. This CDR3 comprises 18 residues. The germline gives CDR1 SGHRS, CDR2 YFSETQ. The DNA of the CDR3 is TGCGCCAGCAGCCGAGGGACCGGTGTCACCGCGAACACCGGGGAGCTGTTTTTT. Translating gives CASSRGTGVTANTGELFF.

CDR3 nucleotide sequence: TGTGCCAGCAGTTTAGGGAGACAGGGAACCGGGTATGGCTACACCTTC. Protein product: CASSLGRQGTGYGYTF. The rearrangement uses TRBV28 and TRBJ1-2; 7 bases are a match to TRBD1. This CDR3 is built from 16 residues. Germline CDR1 and CDR2: MDHEN and SYDVKM. V gave up 2 bases and J gave up 5 bases; unmatched junction bases: 11.

This clonotype was picked up a small number of times. Its ends do not fully match the called genes, so a read error is possible. This chain uses TRBV4-2 with TRBJ1-6; 7 positions match TRBD1. In germline, CDR1 is LGHNA, CDR2 YNFKEQ. The CDR3 runs to 15 residues. CDR3 residues: CASSQTGLYKSPLHF. DNA for the CDR3: TGTGCCAGCAGCCAGACAGGGCTCTATAAGTCACCCCTCCACTTT.

The V gene is TRBV13, the J gene TRBJ1-2; D gene unclear. CDR3 length: 14 residues. Germline loops: CDR1 PRHDT, CDR2 FYEKMQ (reference sequence). Trimming removed 3 bases from V and 0 bases from J, with 8 bases in between. The CDR3 DNA follows: TGTGCCAGCAGCTTGGGGAAAGCTAACTATGGCTACACCTTC. Its protein is CASSLGKANYGYTF.

This chain joins TRBV6-2 or TRBV6-3 and TRBJ2-1; 15 bases align to TRBD2. The J call may be incorrect, as the DNA end agrees better with TRBJ2-7. The CDR3 totals 16 residues. Germline CDR1 reads MNHEY; CDR2 reads SVGEGT. The CDR3 region has the DNA TGTGCCAGCAGAACGGGACTAGCGGGAGGAGGTGATGAGCAGTACTTC. Its translation: CASRTGLAGGGDEQYF.

CDR3 DNA sequence: TGCAGCGTTGCCCGGACAGGGGGGGGAGCTGAAGCTTTCTTT. This gives the protein CSVARTGGGAEAFF. The chain joins TRBV29-1 to TRBJ1-1; 10 bases line up with TRBD1. This CDR3 has 14 amino acids. CDR1 and CDR2 (germline): SQVTM, ANQGSEA. Losses at the gene ends were 4 bases for V and 6 bases for J; bases not matched to a gene: 8.

This clonotype was detected a few times. The chain uses TRBV7-2 and TRBJ2-7, with 7 nucleotides matching TRBD1. After removal of 4 bases from V and 4 bases from J, the junction contained 13 bases not matched to a gene. This CDR3 region has 16 residues. Per germline, CDR1 SGHTA and CDR2 FQGNSA. The CDR3 here is CASSSKRRGNRYEQYF. CDR3 DNA sequence: TGTGCCAGCAGCTCGAAGCGCAGGGGGAATCGATACGAGCAGTACTTC. Variable domain in full (rest from reference TRBV7-2 and TRBJ2-7): GAGVSQSPSNKVTEKGKDVELRCDPISGHTALYWYRQSLGQGLEFLIYFQGNSAPDKSGLPSDRFSAERTGGSVSTLTIQRTQQEDSAVYLCASSSKRRGNRYEQYFGPGTRLTVT.

The CDR3 nucleotides read TGTGCCAGCAGTGAGACGGAAGCCAAAAACATTCAGTACTTC. Its translation is CASSETEAKNIQYF. The chain is built from TRBV2 and TRBJ2-4; D unclear. The CDR3 is 14 amino acids. The ends were cut back, 3 bases at V and 0 bases at J, with 6 bases in the middle. Germline V lookup: CDR1 SNHLY, CDR2 FYNNEI. Based on the CDR3 plus reference TRBV2 and TRBJ2-4, the full variable domain is EPEVTQTPSHQVTQMGQEVILRCVPISNHLYFYWYRQILGQKVEFLVSFYNNEISEKSEIFDDQFSVERPDGSNFTLKIRSTKLEDSAMYFCASSETEAKNIQYFGAGTRLSVL.

This clonotype was found a few times. This sequence joins TRBV6-5 and TRBJ2-5; D may be TRBD1 or TRBD2 (5 bases each). This CDR3 region has 16 residues. The V and J ends lost 0 bases and 5 bases respectively, with 16 bases between them. Germline loops: CDR1 MNHEY, CDR2 SVGAGI. The CDR3 loop reads CASSYSKLGARETQYF. CDR3 bases: TGTGCCAGCAGTTACTCGAAACTCGGGGCCCGGGAGACCCAGTACTTC.

This clonotype has only a few counts. This rearrangement joins TRBV12-3 or TRBV12-4 to TRBJ1-5; perhaps TRBD1 as D (5 bases). V was trimmed by 6 bases and J by 4 bases, leaving 13 bases between them. The CDR3 loop spans 14 amino acids. The CDR3 nucleotides are TGTGCCAGCAGAAAATGCGAGGGGAATCAGCCCCAGCATTTT. Amino acids: CASRKCEGNQPQHF.

This chain links TRBV6-6 with TRBJ1-2, with D maybe TRBD1 (5 bases). Germline lookup yields CDR1 MNHNY and CDR2 SVGAGI (reference sequence). V was clipped by 2 bases and J by 7 bases, with 14 bases between them. CDR3 length: 14 residues. CDR3 amino acids: CASSYAGSGGGYTF. CDR3 DNA sequence: TGTGCCAGCAGTTACGCGGGCAGCGGGGGTGGCTACACCTTC.

This clonotype was seen repeatedly, ten times or more. The chain employs TRBV7-2 and TRBJ2-1; D remains unclear. This CDR3 is 12 amino acids long. Trimming left V 3 bases short and J 4 bases short, with 4 bases between. From germline, CDR1 is SGHTA and CDR2 FQGNSA. The CDR3 loop is CASSFGYNEQFF. CDR3 coding DNA: TGTGCCAGCAGCTTCGGTTACAATGAGCAGTTCTTC.

As concerns this clonotype: A single base separates this from a much larger clone, so it may be a read error. CDR3 DNA: TGCGGCGGGAGACACGGGACCCTAAATGAGCAGTTCTTC. Protein product: CGGRHGTLNEQFF. The V and J genes are TRBV29-1 and TRBJ2-1; 7 bases align to TRBD2. Germline CDR1 and CDR2: SQVTM and ANQGSEA. This CDR3 has 13 amino acids.

The chain recombines TRBV20-1 with TRBJ1-1, with D unresolved. V was clipped by 3 bases and J by 1 base, with 12 bases between them. The CDR3 is 14 residues long. In germline, CDR1 is DFQATT, CDR2 SNEGSKA (reference sequence). The CDR3 DNA reads TGCAGTGCTAGTCGTGGATTCAAGAACACTGAAGCTTTCTTT. Amino acids: CSASRGFKNTEAFF.

This clonotype was observed many times. The V call is TRBV5-1, the J call TRBJ2-1, with 11 nucleotides matching TRBD2. Germline CDR1 SGHRS, CDR2 YFSETQ. This CDR3 contains 15 residues. Germline trimming cut 3 bases from V and 3 bases from J; bases unmatched to any gene: 2. In DNA form, the CDR3 reads TGCGCCAGCAGCTCGGGACTAGCGGACTACAATGAGCAGTTCTTC. Amino acid sequence: CASSSGLADYNEQFF. Filled out from reference TRBV5-1 and TRBJ2-1, the complete variable domain reads KAGVTQTPRYLIKTRGQQVTLSCSPISGHRSVSWYQQTPGQGLQFLFEYFSETQRNKGNFPGRFSGRQFSNSRSEMNVSTLELGDSALYLCASSSGLADYNEQFFGPGTRLTVL.

This clonotype was counted a few times. The CDR3 protein is CATQQRAGAGSYEQYF. DNA for the CDR3: TGTGCCACCCAGCAGCGGGCCGGCGCAGGGTCCTACGAGCAGTACTTC. The chain recombines TRBV15 with TRBJ2-7; the D gene is possibly TRBD2 (6 bases). V gave up 8 bases and J gave up 1 base, with 21 bases separating them. The CDR3 totals 16 residues. CDR1 LNHNV and CDR2 YYDKDF come from the germline V gene (reference sequence).

The genes are TRBV6-2 or TRBV6-3 and TRBJ2-1; D may be TRBD2 (6 bases). This CDR3 contains 12 residues. Trimming cost V 0 bases and J 12 bases, with 9 bases left between them. Germline V CDR1 and CDR2: MNHEY, SVGEGT. The CDR3 reads CASSYSRDWQFF. CDR3 in DNA: TGTGCCAGCAGTTACTCCCGGGACTGGCAGTTCTTC.

Note on this clonotype: One junction end does not reproduce the germline sequence, and a read error may be involved. The genes are TRBV28 and TRBJ2-3, with D tentatively TRBD1 or TRBD2 (5 bases each). CDR1 MDHEN and CDR2 SYDVKM come from the germline V gene. This CDR3 is 13 amino acids long. CDR3: CASSVWGSDTQYF. Here the CDR3 DNA reads TGTGCCAGCAGTGTATGGGGGTCAGATACGCAGTATTTT.